A single sample gave rise to the 27 T cell receptor beta chains below, sequenced in a study of T-cell memory formation after mild COVID-19. TCRdb re-called the 5' RACE reads through MiXCR, storing one row per CDR3 protein. This table has 50,000 or so distinct CDR3 sequences, about 28% appearing once. Sequencing used PBMCs or a T cell subset sorted from them (not recorded which). These receptors were collected from a man between 18 and 35 years old who had mild COVID-19 (a few samples of this study predate the infection). Cell type and time point are not known.

The chain recombines TRBV9 with TRBJ2-5, with 8 bases matching TRBD1. Germline loops: CDR1 SGDLS, CDR2 YYNGEE. The CDR3 runs 14 residues. The ends lost 3 bases at V and 5 bases at J; junction bases unmatched: 6. In DNA form, the CDR3 reads TGTGCCAGCAGCGGACGACAGGGGTATGAGACCCAGTACTTC. Translated, it gives CASSGRQGYETQYF.

In its sample, this clonotype was seen a few times. The CDR3, as DNA: TGTGCCAGTAGTATGGAGGCAGGGATGAACACTGAAGCTTTCTTT. Its protein product is CASSMEAGMNTEAFF. The V and J genes are TRBV19 and TRBJ1-1, with a tentative D call TRBD1 (5 bases). Trimming removed 3 bases at V and 0 bases at J, with 11 bases between. The CDR3 is 15 amino acids. Per the germline V gene, CDR1 is LNHDA and CDR2 is SQIVND (reference sequence).

This clonotype came up a few times. The J gene is TRBJ2-1, the V gene TRBV4-1; perhaps TRBD1 as D (6 bases). V lost 4 bases, J lost 0 bases, and 13 bases lay in between. The CDR3 runs to 16 residues. CDR1 is MGHRA, CDR2 YSYEKL, per germline. The CDR3 sequence: CASSRGPTDSYNEQFF. CDR3 DNA sequence: TGCGCCAGCAGCCGGGGGCCGACGGACTCCTACAATGAGCAGTTCTTC.

The gene calls are TRBV4-1 and TRBJ2-7, with D perhaps TRBD1 (6 bases). V lost 3 bases to trimming and J lost 2 bases, with 14 bases between them. The germline V gene encodes CDR1 MGHRA and CDR2 YSYEKL. CDR3 size: 15 residues. The CDR3 here is CASSQTGTLTYEQYF. CDR3 in DNA: TGCGCCAGCAGCCAGACCGGGACATTGACCTACGAGCAGTACTTC.

This clonotype was observed a few times. The chain combines TRBV11-2 with TRBJ2-5; 9 positions agree with TRBD1. This CDR3 has 17 amino acids. Germline V CDR1 and CDR2: SGHAT, FQNNGV. Trimming took 1 base from V and 4 from J; bases not matched to a gene: 10. The CDR3 spells CASSLVAGQGVRETQYF. The CDR3 region has the DNA TGTGCCAGCAGCTTAGTTGCGGGACAGGGAGTTCGAGAGACCCAGTACTTC.

This chain connects TRBV6-5 to TRBJ2-1, with D uncertain. The germline V gene has CDR1 MNHEY and CDR2 SVGAGI. The CDR3 spans 13 residues. The V gene lost 2 bases and the J gene lost 10 bases, with 12 bases spanning the gap. The CDR3 here is CASSYGPLGEQFF. CDR3 bases: TGTGCCAGCAGTTACGGCCCCTTGGGAGAGCAGTTCTTC.

This clonotype has more than one count but fewer than ten. The V gene is TRBV18, the J gene TRBJ1-3; D is uncertain. The V gene's germline CDR1 is KGHSH and CDR2 LQKENI. The CDR3 sequence is 14 residues long. The ends were cut back, 4 bases at V and 0 bases at J, with 7 bases in the middle. CDR3 protein: CASSRPDSGNTIYF. The CDR3 region has the DNA TGTGCCAGCTCACGCCCGGACTCTGGAAACACCATATATTTT. Variable domain in full (rest from reference TRBV18 and TRBJ1-3): NAGVMQNPRHLVRRRGQEARLRCSPMKGHSHVYWYRQLPEEGLKFMVYLQKENIIDESGMPKERFSAEFPKEGPSILRIQQVVRGDSAAYFCASSRPDSGNTIYFGEGSWLTVV.

This clonotype was counted only a few times. CDR3 residues: CSVDPGLNTEAFF. The CDR3 bases are TGCAGCGTTGACCCTGGTTTAAATACTGAAGCTTTCTTT. The chain joins TRBV29-1 to TRBJ1-1; no firm D call. Germline V gene sequence: CDR1 SQVTM, CDR2 ANQGSEA. This CDR3 comprises 13 residues. The germline V and J ends were trimmed by 3 bases and 5 bases, with 13 bases remaining between them.

This clonotype has just a few counts. The chain employs TRBV29-1 and TRBJ2-3, with TRBD1 matching 7 bases. The CDR3 is 15 residues long. The junction had 8 bases not matched to a gene; V was cut back by 1 base and J by 4 bases. CDR1 is SQVTM, CDR2 ANQGSEA, per germline. The CDR3 nucleotides are TGCAGCGTTGAAGCCCTGACAGGGTTGGCAGATACGCAGTATTTT. Its protein product is CSVEALTGLADTQYF.

The gene calls are TRBV29-1 and TRBJ2-5; no clear D. V lost 1 base to trimming and J lost 7 bases, with 22 bases between them. The germline gives CDR1 SQVTM, CDR2 ANQGSEA. The CDR3 is 16 residues long. CDR3 in DNA: TGCAGCGTTGAAGGACACTTCGGTGCTAGGTCAGGGACCCAGTACTTC. It is translated as CSVEGHFGARSGTQYF.

The V gene is TRBV27, the J gene TRBJ2-7; 8 nucleotides match TRBD1. Germline V gene data show CDR1 as MNHEY and CDR2 as SMNVEV (reference sequence). V lost 3 bases and J lost 3; bases outside the gene matches: 7. There are 15 residues in the CDR3. For the CDR3, the DNA is TGTGCCAGCAGTTTGGGGGACAGGCCGATCTACGAGCAGTACTTC. It encodes CASSLGDRPIYEQYF.

The chain combines TRBV28 with TRBJ2-2; D may be TRBD2 (5 bases). Trimming left V 9 bases short and J 0 bases short, with 11 bases between. Looked up from germline, CDR1 is MDHEN and CDR2 is SYDVKM. This CDR3 is 14 amino acids long. The DNA for the CDR3 is TGTGCCAGTGTTACCGGGACGAACACCGGGGAGCTGTTTTTT. This sequence encodes CASVTGTNTGELFF.

The rearrangement uses TRBV4-1 and TRBJ2-3, with 8 nucleotides matching TRBD1. This CDR3 has 14 amino acids. Per germline, CDR1 MGHRA and CDR2 YSYEKL. The trim removed 0 bases at V and 6 bases at J, leaving 2 bases unmatched. The CDR3 sequence: CASSQEAGGDTQYF. CDR3 DNA sequence: TGCGCCAGCAGCCAAGAGGCAGGGGGCGATACGCAGTATTTT.

The genes are TRBV5-5 and TRBJ1-2; 7 positions agree with TRBD1. The CDR3 is 17 residues long. The germline gives CDR1 SGHKS, CDR2 YYEKEE (reference sequence). J was trimmed by 0 bases and V by 4 bases; bases with no gene match: 12. CDR3 residues: CASSPRSGGIANYGYTF. The DNA of the CDR3 is TGTGCCAGCAGCCCCCGCTCAGGGGGAATAGCTAACTATGGCTACACCTTC.

V and J are TRBV7-9 and TRBJ2-7; no definite D call. V was shortened by 1 base and J by 9 bases, with 16 bases between the two germline ends. Germline V CDR1 and CDR2: SEHNR, FQNEAQ (reference sequence). The CDR3 consists of 14 residues. The CDR3: CASSLGATVYVQYF. The CDR3 coding sequence is TGTGCCAGCAGCTTAGGGGCTACCGTCTATGTGCAGTACTTC.

The table lists this clonotype with a few counts. The chain is built from TRBV29-1 and TRBJ1-2; 9 nucleotides agree with TRBD1. This CDR3 is built from 14 residues. CDR1 SQVTM and CDR2 ANQGSEA come from the germline V gene. V shed 4 bases and J 4 bases; nucleotides not matched to a gene: 7. This CDR3 reads CSVVIPTGGYGYTF. CDR3 coding DNA: TGCAGCGTTGTGATCCCGACAGGGGGCTATGGCTACACCTTC.

The CDR3 spells CASSRGGGDYEQYF. The CDR3 nucleotides are TGTGCCAGCAGCCGGGGCGGGGGAGACTACGAGCAGTACTTC. V gene TRBV3-1 combines with J gene TRBJ2-7, with 7 bases matching TRBD2. The CDR3 is 14 residues long. V lost 4 bases to trimming and J lost 3 bases; unmatched junction nucleotides: 6. Germline values: CDR1 LGHDT, CDR2 YNNKEL (reference sequence).

V usage is TRBV4-1 and J usage is TRBJ1-1; no firm D call. Germline loops: CDR1 MGHRA, CDR2 YSYEKL. The CDR3 is 13 amino acids. Trimming pared 1 base from V and 4 bases from J, leaving 7 bases between. CDR3 in amino acids: CASSQAGSTEAFF. CDR3 sequence (DNA): TGCGCCAGCAGCCAAGCCGGGTCCACTGAAGCTTTCTTT.

This clonotype appeared a few times. The rearrangement uses TRBV15 and TRBJ2-5, with D perhaps assigned TRBD1 or TRBD2 (5 bases each). This CDR3 spans 14 amino acids. Germline CDR1 reads LNHNV; CDR2 reads YYDKDF (reference sequence). The germline V and J ends were trimmed by 6 bases and 5 bases, with 16 bases remaining between them. Written as DNA, the CDR3 is TGTGCCACCAGGTTCGGGGCAGCGGTGGAGACCCAGTACTTC. Its protein is CATRFGAAVETQYF.

This clonotype occurred a few times. The chain joins TRBV27 to TRBJ2-7; D unclear. With 10 bases removed from V and 0 bases from J, the gap between germline ends came to 16 bases. Germline-derived CDR1 and CDR2 are MNHEY and SMNVEV (reference sequence). The CDR3 spans 14 residues. DNA of the CDR3: TGTGCCATTGGAAGGCCCAGGAGCTCCTACGAGCAGTACGTC. Protein product: CAIGRPRSSYEQYV.

The chain uses TRBV5-1 and TRBJ2-7; 10 positions match TRBD1. V gave up 4 bases and J gave up 5 bases; unmatched junction bases: 6. CDR3 size: 14 residues. The germline V gene encodes CDR1 SGHRS and CDR2 YFSETQ. For the CDR3, the DNA is TGCGCCAGCAGCCCGGGGACAGGGGACCACGAGCAGTACTTC. Translation gives CASSPGTGDHEQYF.

The chain uses TRBV7-8 and TRBJ2-1; 11 positions match TRBD2. The germline V gene has CDR1 SGHVS and CDR2 FQNEAQ. The trim removed 5 bases at V and 3 bases at J, leaving 3 bases unmatched. This CDR3 contains 15 residues. The CDR3 sequence is CASSSLAGGYNEQFF. The CDR3 DNA sequence: TGTGCCAGCAGCAGTCTAGCGGGGGGCTACAATGAGCAGTTCTTC.

V and J are TRBV11-2 and TRBJ1-1; no clear D gene. Germline CDR1 reads SGHAT; CDR2 reads FQNNGV. Trimming took off 2 bases at V and 0 bases at J, with 16 bases between the two ends. CDR3 length equals 17 residues. The CDR3 is CASSLPAGTVLNTEAFF. For the CDR3, the DNA is TGTGCCAGCAGCTTACCGGCGGGTACTGTATTGAACACTGAAGCTTTCTTT. Variable domain in full (rest from reference TRBV11-2 and TRBJ1-1): EAGVAQSPRYKIIEKRQSVAFWCNPISGHATLYWYQQILGQGPKLLIQFQNNGVVDDSQLPKDRFSAERLKGVDSTLKIQPAKLEDSAVYLCASSLPAGTVLNTEAFFGQGTRLTVV.

This chain links TRBV12-3 or TRBV12-4 with TRBJ2-7; 7 nucleotides agree with TRBD1. The ends lost 4 bases at V and 0 bases at J; junction bases unmatched: 3. The CDR3 length is 14 residues. The DNA of the CDR3 is TGTGCCAGCAGTTCCGGACAGGTCTCCTACGAGCAGTACTTC. Translated: CASSSGQVSYEQYF.

The chain employs TRBV6-6 and TRBJ2-7; D possibly corresponds to TRBD1 (5 bases). CDR1 is MNHNY and CDR2 is SVGAGI in the germline V gene (reference sequence). The CDR3 covers 15 residues. V dropped 8 bases and J dropped 4 bases, with 21 bases sitting between them. This chain's CDR3 is CASGWTSGRTYEQYF. The CDR3 DNA follows: TGTGCCAGCGGATGGACCTCCGGACGGACATACGAGCAGTACTTC.

The DNA for the CDR3 is TGTGCCAGCAGCTTCTTCCCAGATACGCAGTATTTT. It encodes CASSFFPDTQYF. This chain uses TRBV7-9 with TRBJ2-3, with D uncertain. CDR1 is SEHNR and CDR2 is FQNEAQ in the germline V gene (reference sequence). The CDR3 is 12 amino acids. V lost 3 bases to trimming and J lost 4 bases, with 5 bases between them.

V usage is TRBV4-1 and J usage is TRBJ1-5, with D unclear. This CDR3 has 15 residues. Trimming stripped 1 base from V and 1 base from J, with 8 bases between. In germline, CDR1 is MGHRA, CDR2 YSYEKL. CDR3 nucleotides: TGCGCCAGCAGCCAAGTGGTTGGAAGCAATCAGCCCCAGCATTTT. It codes for CASSQVVGSNQPQHF.